These T cell receptor beta chains were read from a single sample in a study of patients and donors after allogeneic stem cell transplantation. MiXCR, applied by TCRdb to the RT-PCR reads, yields one record per CDR3 protein. The profile shows about a million distinct CDR3 sequences, more than 15% of them singletons. Material: blood, either unsorted or a sorted T cell fraction (not recorded which). These receptors originate from a human donor who was either an allogeneic HSCT recipient or a stem cell or donor lymphocyte infusion donor (not recorded which). It is not recorded whose cells these are; they may come from a transplant donor. Each CDR3 is given with its conserved first and last residue. D genes are given only for firm matches. Rows give clone size only sometimes, using once, few, many, or a class for an expanded clone.

D	length	V	J	size	CDR3	DNA
.	16	TRBV20-1	TRBJ2-7	.	CSARDSPGPLNYEQYF	TGCAGTGCTAGAGATAGCCCCGGACCACTCAACTACGAGCAGTACTTC
.	16	TRBV4-2	TRBJ1-5	.	CASSQETGSYNQPQHF	TGTGCCAGCAGCCAAGAAACAGGGAGTTACAATCAGCCCCAGCATTTT
TRBD1	14	TRBV20-1	TRBJ2-1	few	CSARPPGQGLEQFF	TGCAGTGCGAGACCGCCGGGACAGGGACTTGAGCAGTTCTTC
.	16	TRBV21-1	TRBJ2-1	.	CASSETGLAYYNEQFF	TGTGCCAGCAGCGAAACGGGACTAGCGTATTACAATGAGCAGTTCTTC
.	14	TRBV5-6	TRBJ2-7	.	CASRSIGDSYEQYF	TGTGCCAGCAGAAGTATAGGGGATTCCTACGAGCAGTACTTC
.	10	TRBV27	TRBJ1-1	.	CASYGTEAFF	TGTGCCAGCTACGGGACAGAAGCTTTCTTT
.	14	TRBV10-3	TRBJ1-2	.	CAISESAANYGYTF	TGTGCCATCAGTGAGTCTGCAGCTAACTATGGCTACACCTTC
.	13	TRBV12-3/TRBV12-4	TRBJ1-4	.	CASNPQGDEKLFF	TGTGCCAGCAATCCCCAGGGCGATGAAAAACTGTTTTTT
.	13	TRBV12-3/TRBV12-4	TRBJ2-4	many	CASSLGGPNIQYF	TGTGCCAGCAGTTTGGGGGGCCCAAACATTCAGTACTTC
TRBD2	15	TRBV20-1	TRBJ2-7	few	CSASRTSGDPYEQYF	TGCAGTGCTAGCCGGACTAGCGGGGACCCCTACGAGCAGTACTTC
.	15	TRBV12-3/TRBV12-4	TRBJ2-5	.	CASSFFQPGWETQYF	TGTGCCAGCAGTTTTTTTCAGCCGGGATGGGAGACCCAGTACTTC
.	12	TRBV5-1	TRBJ2-7	many	CASSLEAYEQYF	TGTGCCAGCAGCTTAGAGGCCTACGAGCAGTACTTC
TRBD1	15	TRBV15	TRBJ2-1	.	CATSLRDRRYNEQFF	TGTGCCACCAGCTTACGGGACAGGAGATACAATGAGCAGTTCTTC
.	11	TRBV12-3/TRBV12-4	TRBJ2-3	.	CASRQVDTQYF	TGTGCCAGCAGGCAGGTAGATACGCAGTATTTT
TRBD2	14	TRBV7-2	TRBJ2-5	few	CASSSRLATETQYF	TGTGCCAGCAGCTCACGACTAGCGACAGAGACCCAGTACTTC
.	14	TRBV5-1	TRBJ2-7	many	CASSGPTGSYEQYF	TGCGCCAGCAGCGGGCCAACAGGCTCCTACGAGCAGTACTTC
.	12	TRBV20-1	TRBJ2-1	few	CSARESYNEQFF	TGCAGTGCTAGAGAATCCTACAATGAGCAGTTCTTC
.	15	TRBV5-1	TRBJ1-4	few	CASSPGTADNEKLFF	TGCGCCAGCAGCCCCGGAACAGCAGATAATGAAAAACTGTTTTTT
TRBD1	14	TRBV12-3/TRBV12-4	TRBJ1-2	few	CASSLSEGARGYTF	TGTGCCAGCAGTTTATCGGAGGGGGCGAGGGGCTACACCTTC
TRBD2	14	TRBV9	TRBJ2-5	.	CAGTTSGKQETQYF	TGTGCCGGAACGACTAGCGGGAAACAAGAGACCCAGTACTTC
.	15	TRBV6-1	TRBJ1-5	.	CASSPLETGNQPQHF	TGTGCCAGCAGTCCCCTTGAGACGGGCAATCAGCCCCAGCATTTT
TRBD2	17	TRBV20-1	TRBJ2-3	.	CSASPLRWEGQGDTQYF	TGCAGTGCTAGTCCCCTAAGGTGGGAGGGCCAGGGAGATACGCAGTATTTT
.	15	TRBV6-1	TRBJ2-7	.	CASSDVLRAFYEQYF	TGTGCCAGCAGTGACGTCCTCAGGGCGTTCTACGAGCAGTACTTC
.	15	TRBV6-1	TRBJ1-2	.	CASSETRGSNYGYTF	TGTGCCAGCAGTGAAACACGGGGCTCTAACTATGGCTACACCTTC
.	19	TRBV5-1	TRBJ1-1	.	CASSLDYRVGWGMNTEAFF	TGCGCCAGCAGCTTGGATTACAGGGTTGGGTGGGGAATGAACACTGAAGCTTTCTTT
.	13	TRBV12-3/TRBV12-4	TRBJ1-1	.	CASSLQQWFEAFF	TGTGCCAGCAGTTTACAACAGTGGTTTGAAGCTTTCTTT
TRBD2	15	TRBV20-1	TRBJ2-1	.	CSASDTSGSWAEQFF	TGCAGTGCTAGTGATACTAGCGGGAGTTGGGCTGAGCAGTTCTTC
TRBD2	21	TRBV11-2	TRBJ2-1	.	CASSRPPGLAAGGNYYNEQFF	TGTGCCAGCAGCCGACCCCCGGGACTAGCGGCGGGAGGGAATTACTACAATGAGCAGTTCTTC
TRBD1	15	TRBV7-9	TRBJ1-1	.	CASSLRDRGRPEAFF	TGTGCCAGCAGCTTAAGGGACAGGGGTCGACCTGAAGCTTTCTTT
.	15	TRBV5-1	TRBJ2-3	.	CASSSDESSTDTQYF	TGCGCCAGCAGCTCGGACGAGTCTAGCACAGATACGCAGTATTTT
TRBD2	18	TRBV24-1	TRBJ2-1	.	CATSDGTSGRARGNEQFF	TGTGCCACCAGTGATGGGACTAGCGGGAGGGCCAGGGGGAATGAGCAGTTCTTC
.	16	TRBV4-3	TRBJ1-5	.	CASSQDIGDVAQPQHF	TGCGCCAGCAGCCAAGATATTGGGGATGTTGCACAGCCCCAGCATTTT
TRBD1	16	TRBV9	TRBJ1-1	few	CASSVNRDRHRTEAFF	TGTGCCAGCAGCGTAAATCGGGACAGGCATCGCACTGAAGCTTTCTTT
.	16	TRBV2	TRBJ1-6	.	CASSYVGQTPNSPLHF	TGTGCCAGCAGTTACGTCGGACAGACCCCTAATTCACCCCTCCACTTT
.	14	TRBV6-2/TRBV6-3	TRBJ2-2	.	CASSTYLSGWELFF	TGTGCCAGCAGTACCTACTTATCCGGCTGGGAGCTGTTTTTT
.	14	TRBV5-1	TRBJ1-6	few	CASSLDTYNSPLHF	TGCGCCAGCAGCTTGGACACCTATAATTCACCCCTCCACTTT
.	13	TRBV12-3/TRBV12-4	TRBJ1-4	few	CASSPPQGPMLFF	TGTGCCAGCAGTCCCCCCCAGGGGCCCATGCTGTTTTTT
.	14	TRBV4-2	TRBJ1-2	few	CASSQDRGYSGYTF	TGTGCCAGCAGCCAAGACAGGGGATACAGTGGCTACACCTTC
TRBD1	15	TRBV5-1	TRBJ1-6	.	CASSFGTADNSPLHF	TGCGCCAGCAGCTTCGGGACAGCCGATAATTCACCCCTCCACTTT
.	15	TRBV12-3/TRBV12-4	TRBJ2-2	few	CASSPDGTHTGELFF	TGTGCCAGCAGCCCCGACGGGACACACACCGGGGAGCTGTTTTTT
TRBD1	14	TRBV7-2	TRBJ2-3	few	CASGGQRGTDTQYF	TGTGCCAGCGGGGGACAGAGGGGCACAGATACGCAGTATTTT
TRBD2	15	TRBV7-3	TRBJ2-1	few	CASSPTSGGLGEQFF	TGTGCCAGCTCACCTACTAGCGGGGGCTTAGGGGAGCAGTTCTTC
.	15	TRBV6-5	TRBJ2-4	few	CASSYGGLAKNIQYF	TGTGCCAGCAGTTACGGGGGGTTGGCCAAAAACATTCAGTACTTC
.	16	TRBV5-6	TRBJ1-4	few	CASSLGYWRSNEKLFF	TGTGCCAGCAGCTTGGGCTATTGGAGGTCTAATGAAAAACTGTTTTTT
TRBD1	16	TRBV5-1	TRBJ1-6	few	CASSSGRTGVDSPLHF	TGCGCCAGCAGCTCCGGCCGGACAGGGGTTGATTCACCCCTCCACTTT
.	12	TRBV9	TRBJ1-2	few	CASRNLMGGYTF	TGTGCCAGCAGAAACTTGATGGGAGGCTACACCTTC
.	16	TRBV7-2	TRBJ1-1	.	CASSLDDGIMNTEAFF	TGTGCCAGCAGCTTAGACGACGGAATTATGAACACTGAAGCTTTCTTT
.	15	TRBV11-3	TRBJ2-4	few	CASSEWTSSSNIQYF	TGTGCCAGCAGTGAGTGGACATCCTCTTCGAACATTCAGTACTTC
.	14	TRBV4-1	TRBJ1-4	.	CASSSPSGAEKLFF	TGCGCCAGCAGTTCACCGTCAGGGGCTGAAAAACTGTTTTTT
.	15	TRBV5-1	TRBJ2-1	few	CASSQMWGSYNEQFF	TGCGCCAGCAGCCAAATGTGGGGGTCCTACAATGAGCAGTTCTTC
TRBD1	13	TRBV20-1	TRBJ1-1	few	CSARITGVTEAFF	TGCAGTGCTAGGATTACAGGGGTTACTGAAGCTTTCTTT
.	14	TRBV24-1	TRBJ1-2	.	CATSDTGTFYGYTF	TGTGCCACCAGTGACACAGGGACCTTTTATGGCTACACCTTC
.	16	TRBV7-2	TRBJ1-2	.	CASSLSPTGRDGGYTF	TGTGCCAGCAGCTTATCCCCTACAGGGAGAGACGGTGGCTACACCTTC
TRBD2	15	TRBV5-4	TRBJ2-3	few	CASSSGTSGADTQYF	TGTGCCAGCAGCTCCGGGACTAGCGGGGCGGATACGCAGTATTTT
.	15	TRBV18	TRBJ2-3	many	CASSPPRKSTDTQYF	TGTGCCAGCTCACCACCGAGGAAGTCTACAGATACGCAGTATTTT